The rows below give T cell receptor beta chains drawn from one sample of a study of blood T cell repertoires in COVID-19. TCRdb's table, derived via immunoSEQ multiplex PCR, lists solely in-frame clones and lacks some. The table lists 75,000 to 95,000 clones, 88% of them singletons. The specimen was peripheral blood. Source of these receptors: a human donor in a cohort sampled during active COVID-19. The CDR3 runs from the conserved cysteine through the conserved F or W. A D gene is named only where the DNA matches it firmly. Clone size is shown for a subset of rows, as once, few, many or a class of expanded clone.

CDR3nt: TGCGCCAGCAGCTTGGATGGGGGCGACGGAAACACCATATATTTT
CDR3aa: CASSLDGGDGNTIYF
j_gene: TRBJ1-3
d_gene: .
abundance: .
v_gene: TRBV5-1

CDR3nt: TGTGCCAGCAGTAAAGACAGGGAAGGGACAGATACGCAGTATTTT
CDR3aa: CASSKDREGTDTQYF
j_gene: TRBJ2-3
d_gene: TRBD1
abundance: .
v_gene: TRBV6-2/TRBV6-3

CDR3nt: TGCGCCAGCAGCTCAACTCTACAAAGCGGGCTGCCTTACAATGAGCAGTTCTTC
CDR3aa: CASSSTLQSGLPYNEQFF
j_gene: TRBJ2-1
d_gene: .
abundance: .
v_gene: TRBV5-1

CDR3nt: TGTGCCAGCAGCTTAGAAACAGCGAACACTGAAGCTTTCTTT
CDR3aa: CASSLETANTEAFF
j_gene: TRBJ1-1
d_gene: .
abundance: few
v_gene: TRBV7-9

CDR3nt: TGTGCCAGCAGCCGAGACAGGGGTTCCGGGGAGCTGTTTTTT
CDR3aa: CASSRDRGSGELFF
j_gene: TRBJ2-2
d_gene: TRBD1
abundance: .
v_gene: TRBV7-8

CDR3nt: TGTGCCAGCAGTTATCTTAGGGGGTACGAGCAGTACTTC
CDR3aa: CASSYLRGYEQYF
j_gene: TRBJ2-7
d_gene: .
abundance: .
v_gene: TRBV6-7

CDR3nt: TGTGCCAGCAGCTCGAGGTTTCGCACTGAAGCTTTCTTT
CDR3aa: CASSSRFRTEAFF
j_gene: TRBJ1-1
d_gene: .
abundance: .
v_gene: TRBV7-2

CDR3nt: TGCGCCAGCAGCGCGCGAGATACGCAGTATTTT
CDR3aa: CASSARDTQYF
j_gene: TRBJ2-3
d_gene: .
abundance: .
v_gene: TRBV5-1

CDR3nt: TGCGCCAGCAGTGGCCTAGCGGGAGCGTCAGGGAATGAGCAGTTCTTC
CDR3aa: CASSGLAGASGNEQFF
j_gene: TRBJ2-1
d_gene: TRBD2
abundance: .
v_gene: TRBV4-1

CDR3nt: TGCGCCAGCAGCCAAAGGCAGGGAGGGTCCTACGAGCAGTACTTC
CDR3aa: CASSQRQGGSYEQYF
j_gene: TRBJ2-7
d_gene: TRBD2
abundance: .
v_gene: TRBV4-3

CDR3nt: TGTGCCAGTAGTATTGGGGGGGCTCCATCCTACGAGCAGTACTTC
CDR3aa: CASSIGGAPSYEQYF
j_gene: TRBJ2-7
d_gene: .
abundance: .
v_gene: TRBV19

CDR3nt: TGCGCCAGCAGCTTGGGAGGGGGTTCCTACAATGAGCAGTTCTTC
CDR3aa: CASSLGGGSYNEQFF
j_gene: TRBJ2-1
d_gene: .
abundance: .
v_gene: TRBV5-1

CDR3nt: TGTGCCACCAGCACCCCCTGGGAAGACAGGGGCGAAGGCTACACCTTC
CDR3aa: CATSTPWEDRGEGYTF
j_gene: TRBJ1-2
d_gene: TRBD1
abundance: .
v_gene: TRBV15

CDR3nt: TGTGCCAGCAGCCCTAAGCGGAACTACGAGCAGTACTTC
CDR3aa: CASSPKRNYEQYF
j_gene: TRBJ2-7
d_gene: .
abundance: .
v_gene: TRBV21-1

CDR3nt: TGTGCCAGAAGCATTCCTAGCGGGAGGGAGCCTAGCTCCTACAATGAGCAGTTCTTC
CDR3aa: CARSIPSGREPSSYNEQFF
j_gene: TRBJ2-1
d_gene: .
abundance: once
v_gene: TRBV7-5

CDR3nt: TGTGCCAGCAGCTTAACTAGAAGCACAGATACGCAGTATTTT
CDR3aa: CASSLTRSTDTQYF
j_gene: TRBJ2-3
d_gene: .
abundance: .
v_gene: TRBV7-9

CDR3nt: TGTGCCAGCAACCTACGGACAGGGATCTACGAGCAGTACTTC
CDR3aa: CASNLRTGIYEQYF
j_gene: TRBJ2-7
d_gene: TRBD1
abundance: .
v_gene: TRBV5-5

CDR3nt: TGTGCCAGCAGCCGGGGACTAGCGGGCGAAGAGGCCCAGTACTTC
CDR3aa: CASSRGLAGEEAQYF
j_gene: TRBJ2-5
d_gene: TRBD2
abundance: .
v_gene: TRBV5-8

CDR3nt: TGTGCCAGTAGTATAGGAGAAAGCAATCAGCCCCAGCATTTT
CDR3aa: CASSIGESNQPQHF
j_gene: TRBJ1-5
d_gene: .
abundance: .
v_gene: TRBV19

CDR3nt: TGTGCCAGTAGTATCGGACACTCGATAGAGACCCAGTACTTC
CDR3aa: CASSIGHSIETQYF
j_gene: TRBJ2-5
d_gene: .
abundance: .
v_gene: TRBV19

CDR3nt: TGTGCCAGTAGTATCAGAATCGACTCCTACGAGCAGTACTTC
CDR3aa: CASSIRIDSYEQYF
j_gene: TRBJ2-7
d_gene: .
abundance: .
v_gene: TRBV19

CDR3nt: TGTGCCAGCAGCGCTGGGACAGGGGTGTACGAGCAGTACTTC
CDR3aa: CASSAGTGVYEQYF
j_gene: TRBJ2-7
d_gene: TRBD1
abundance: .
v_gene: TRBV5-6

CDR3nt: TGTGCCAGCAGTAAAGCCTGGACAGGAAACACTGAAGCTTTCTTT
CDR3aa: CASSKAWTGNTEAFF
j_gene: TRBJ1-1
d_gene: TRBD1
abundance: .
v_gene: TRBV6-1

CDR3nt: TGTGCCAGCAGTTCCCCCAGGGGAGAAGGCAATCAGCCCCAGCATTTT
CDR3aa: CASSSPRGEGNQPQHF
j_gene: TRBJ1-5
d_gene: .
abundance: .
v_gene: TRBV28

CDR3nt: TGTGCCAGCAGGGACCGTCCTGGAGGGGCCTACAATGAGCAGTTCTTC
CDR3aa: CASRDRPGGAYNEQFF
j_gene: TRBJ2-1
d_gene: .
abundance: .
v_gene: TRBV2

CDR3nt: TGTGCCAGCAGCCCGGGGGGGGCTGTCTCTGGAAACACCATATATTTT
CDR3aa: CASSPGGAVSGNTIYF
j_gene: TRBJ1-3
d_gene: .
abundance: .
v_gene: TRBV5-4

CDR3nt: TGCGCCAGCAGCCAAGCAGGACTAGCGGTTTACGAGCAGTACTTC
CDR3aa: CASSQAGLAVYEQYF
j_gene: TRBJ2-7
d_gene: TRBD2
abundance: .
v_gene: TRBV4-1

CDR3nt: TGTGCCAGCTCACCACCGTCGGGCACTGAAGCTTTCTTT
CDR3aa: CASSPPSGTEAFF
j_gene: TRBJ1-1
d_gene: .
abundance: .
v_gene: TRBV18

CDR3nt: TGCGCCAGCAGTGACCTCCTGGGCAGGGGCACAGATACGCAGTATTTT
CDR3aa: CASSDLLGRGTDTQYF
j_gene: TRBJ2-3
d_gene: .
abundance: once
v_gene: TRBV10-1

CDR3nt: TGCGCCAGCAGCCAAACCGGGACTAGCGGGGAGCGTCGGTATTTT
CDR3aa: CASSQTGTSGERRYF
j_gene: TRBJ2-3
d_gene: TRBD2
abundance: .
v_gene: TRBV4-1

CDR3nt: TGCGCCAGCAGCCAAGATGCAGGGCCTGGAAACACCATATATTTT
CDR3aa: CASSQDAGPGNTIYF
j_gene: TRBJ1-3
d_gene: .
abundance: .
v_gene: TRBV4-3